Below, one T cell receptor beta chain is given with its context. Here immunoSEQ multiplex PCR was the method, and the copy in TCRdb shows in-frame clones only, minus some. There are over 130,000 clones in the sample; almost 80% occur only once, and 2.5% to 3% lies in the top ten. The study recruited people aged roughly 18 to 100 years across 24 US areas. Recovery meant two consecutive negative NP/OP PCR tests, professional clearance, or resolved symptoms. The data derive from a study of blood T cell repertoires in COVID-19. Study-wide context: The analysed material was cDNA or gDNA that came from T cells, B-cell-depleted T cells, or PBMCs.

There are 18 residues in the CDR3. The rearrangement joins TRBV7-5 to TRBJ1-5. TRBV7-5 is recorded as a pseudogene. The origin of this receptor is a woman in her forties or fifties who had recovered from COVID-19. Sequencing was carried out using PBMCs or T cells enriched from blood (not recorded which). The CDR3 loop reads CARSWDWLSGASNQPQHF. Written as DNA, the CDR3 is TGTGCCAGAAGCTGGGACTGGCTGTCGGGCGCTAGCAATCAGCCCCAGCATTTT.